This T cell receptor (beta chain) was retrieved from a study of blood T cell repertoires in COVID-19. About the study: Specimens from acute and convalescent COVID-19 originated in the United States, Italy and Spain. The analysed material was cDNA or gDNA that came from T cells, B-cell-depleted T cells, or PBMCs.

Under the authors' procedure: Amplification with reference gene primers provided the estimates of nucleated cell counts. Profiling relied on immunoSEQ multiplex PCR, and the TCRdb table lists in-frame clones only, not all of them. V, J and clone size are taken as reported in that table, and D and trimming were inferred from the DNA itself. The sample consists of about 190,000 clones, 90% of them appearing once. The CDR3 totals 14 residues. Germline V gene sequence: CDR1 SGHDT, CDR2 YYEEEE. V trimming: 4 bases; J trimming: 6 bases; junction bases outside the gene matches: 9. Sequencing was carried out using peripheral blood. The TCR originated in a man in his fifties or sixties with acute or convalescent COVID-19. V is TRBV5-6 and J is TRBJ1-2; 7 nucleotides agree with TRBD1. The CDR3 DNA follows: TGTGCCAGCAGCCAGGGACAGACCATTCATGGCTACACCTTC. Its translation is CASSQGQTIHGYTF.